The 31 T cell receptor beta chains below all came from one sample that was sequenced in a study of neurological immune-mediated disorders. TCRdb processed the 5' RACE reads anew with MiXCR; each CDR3 protein has one entry. The data contain more than 75,000 distinct CDR3 sequences, 10% of them singletons. The specimen was PBMCs. The receptors derive from a man aged 35 to 55 in good health.

In this sample, this clonotype turned up many times. The rearrangement links TRBV11-2 to TRBJ2-3, with D perhaps TRBD2 (6 bases). CDR3 length: 15 residues. V dropped 5 bases and J dropped 2 bases, with 14 bases sitting between them. Germline assignment: CDR1 SGHAT and CDR2 FQNNGV. The CDR3 sequence is CASSPEGSFTDTQYF. The CDR3 bases are TGTGCCAGCAGCCCGGAGGGCTCTTTCACAGATACGCAGTATTTT.

This clonotype has ten or more counts. V usage is TRBV5-8 and J usage is TRBJ2-6, with TRBD1 identical over 9 bases. Trimming at V came to 3 bases and at J to 1 base, leaving 8 bases not matched to a gene. The CDR3 sequence is 18 residues long. The germline gives CDR1 SGHTS, CDR2 YDEGEE. The CDR3 sequence is CASSSNSGTGSGANVLTF. For the CDR3, the DNA is TGTGCCAGCAGCTCAAACTCCGGGACAGGGTCTGGGGCCAACGTCCTGACTTTC.

In its sample, this clonotype was seen many times. The V call is TRBV28, the J call TRBJ1-2; the match to TRBD1 covers 7 bases. Trimming took 3 bases from V and 7 from J; bases not matched to a gene: 14. CDR3 length: 16 amino acids. CDR1 and CDR2 from the germline V gene are MDHEN and SYDVKM. The CDR3 reads CASSFEGQGVVFGYTF. The CDR3 nucleotides read TGTGCCAGCAGTTTCGAGGGGCAGGGGGTCGTGTTTGGCTACACCTTC.

The J gene is TRBJ2-5, the V gene TRBV7-2; perhaps TRBD2 as D (5 bases). The CDR3 length is 13 residues. Trimming pared 5 bases from V and 5 bases from J, leaving 12 bases between. The germline gives CDR1 SGHTA, CDR2 FQGNSA. CDR3 region: CASSAVWRETQYF. The CDR3 DNA sequence: TGTGCCAGCAGCGCGGTGTGGAGGGAGACCCAGTACTTC.

This clonotype has a count of ten or more. The CDR3 region has the DNA TGCGCCAGCCGGGGGACAGGACATCCGAAGCAGTTCTTC. This encodes CASRGTGHPKQFF. The chain has TRBV5-1 and TRBJ2-1, with TRBD1 identical over 8 bases. CDR1 and CDR2 (germline): SGHRS, YFSETQ. CDR3 length: 13 residues. The ends lost 7 bases at V and 11 bases at J; junction bases unmatched: 11.

The chain is built from TRBV7-6 and TRBJ2-7; 7 nucleotides align to TRBD1. This CDR3 region has 15 residues. The V and J ends lost 0 bases and 3 bases, in that order; junction bases with no gene match: 5. From germline, CDR1 is SGHVS and CDR2 FNYEAQ. The CDR3 spells CASSLARGPNYEQYF. In DNA, the CDR3 is TGTGCCAGCAGCTTAGCAAGGGGGCCTAACTACGAGCAGTACTTC.

This clonotype was counted at least ten times. This chain links TRBV29-1 with TRBJ2-1; a weak D match, TRBD2 (7 bases). Germline V CDR1 and CDR2: SQVTM, ANQGSEA. This CDR3 has 21 residues. The V and J ends lost 1 base and 0 bases respectively, with 28 bases between them. In DNA form, the CDR3 reads TGCAGCGTTGAAGGAGGGCCTGGTATCGCGGGGGCCGAAATCTCCTACAATGAGCAGTTCTTC. It yields the protein CSVEGGPGIAGAEISYNEQFF.

This chain joins TRBV7-3 and TRBJ2-7; TRBD2 matches at 8 bases. The J segment lost 5 bases and the V segment lost 5 bases, leaving 8 bases of the junction unmatched. This CDR3 comprises 14 residues. CDR1 and CDR2 (germline): SGHTA, FQGTGA. CDR3 protein: CASSTTGGDHEQYF. The DNA for the CDR3 is TGTGCCAGCAGCACAACGGGGGGGGACCACGAGCAGTACTTC.

This clonotype has just a few counts. This chain uses TRBV5-1 with TRBJ2-7; D is uncertain. The length of the CDR3 is 15 residues. V was cut by 1 base and J by 5 bases, with 16 bases left in between. CDR1 is SGHRS, CDR2 YFSETQ, per germline. The CDR3 DNA is TGCGCCAGCAGCTTGTACGGGTCCACCACCCACGAGCAGTACTTC. Residues: CASSLYGSTTHEQYF.

In this sample, this clonotype turned up many times. The genes are TRBV20-1 and TRBJ2-7, with 7 bases matching TRBD2. The CDR3 is 13 residues long. Looked up from germline, CDR1 is DFQATT and CDR2 is SNEGSKA (reference sequence). V dropped 7 bases and J dropped 4; count of bases not matched to a gene: 10. The chain's CDR3 is CSGLRQGGYEQYF. CDR3 in DNA: TGCAGTGGTCTTAGGCAGGGAGGGTACGAGCAGTACTTC.

This clonotype was counted at least ten times. The gene calls are TRBV29-1 and TRBJ2-3; 8 positions match TRBD1. CDR1 is SQVTM and CDR2 is ANQGSEA in the germline V gene. CDR3 size: 14 residues. V trimming: 6 bases; J trimming: 2 bases; junction bases outside the gene matches: 7. CDR3 sequence reads: CSVLDRGPTDTQYF. Written as DNA, the CDR3 is TGCAGCGTCTTAGACAGGGGCCCCACAGATACGCAGTATTTT.

The sample holds many counts of this clonotype. The V and J genes are TRBV14 and TRBJ2-7; D ambiguous. The CDR3 spans 11 residues. Trimming stripped 8 bases from V and 0 bases from J, with 5 bases between. CDR1 SGHDN and CDR2 FVKESK come from the germline V gene. The CDR3, as DNA: TGTGCCAGCGCCTCCTCCTACGAGCAGTACTTC. Encoded protein: CASASSYEQYF.

This clonotype was picked up many times. The V call is TRBV7-9, the J call TRBJ1-3; D unresolved. CDR1 is SEHNR and CDR2 is FQNEAQ in the germline V gene (reference sequence). Trimming removed 2 bases from V and 4 bases from J, with 6 bases in between. This CDR3 comprises 13 residues. CDR3 loop: CASSLSEGNTIYF. The DNA of the CDR3 is TGTGCCAGCAGCTTATCCGAGGGAAACACCATATATTTT. Filled out from reference TRBV7-9 and TRBJ1-3, the complete variable domain reads DTGVSQNPRHKITKRGQNVTFRCDPISEHNRLYWYRQTLGQGPEFLTYFQNEAQLEKSRLLSDRFSAERPKGSFSTLEIQRTEQGDSAMYLCASSLSEGNTIYFGEGSWLTVV.

This clonotype was counted many times. The chain couples TRBV29-1 to TRBJ1-2; tentatively, D is TRBD1 (6 bases). Trimming pared 6 bases from V and 4 bases from J, leaving 9 bases between. The germline CDR1 and CDR2 sequences are SQVTM and ANQGSEA. The CDR3 contains 11 residues. The chain's CDR3 is CSVDSSYGYTF. The CDR3 nucleotides are TGCAGCGTGGACAGTTCCTATGGCTACACCTTC.

This clonotype was seen repeatedly, ten times or more. Written as DNA, the CDR3 is TGTGCCAGCAGCCGGGAGCGGGGGGGCACAGATACGCAGTATTTT. It yields the protein CASSRERGGTDTQYF. The V gene is TRBV4-2, the J gene TRBJ2-3; 9 nucleotides line up with TRBD2. There are 15 residues in the CDR3. V shed 4 bases, J shed 1 base, and the junction held 3 bases outside the gene matches. CDR1 is LGHNA, CDR2 YNFKEQ, per germline.

This clonotype was seen many times. The chain joins TRBV9 to TRBJ1-1; D not certain. The CDR3 contains 15 residues. The germline gives CDR1 SGDLS, CDR2 YYNGEE. Trimming took 5 bases from V and 2 from J, leaving 16 bases between them. The CDR3 here is CASSHGRAFNTEAFF. Here the CDR3 DNA reads TGTGCCAGCAGTCATGGACGGGCGTTTAACACTGAAGCTTTCTTT.

With regard to this clonotype: An end of the junction differs from the germline gene, which may be a read error. This chain joins TRBV20-1 and TRBJ2-3; perhaps TRBD2 as D (6 bases). The CDR3 covers 16 residues. CDR1 and CDR2 (germline): DFQATT, SNEGSKA (reference sequence). CDR3 amino acids: CGAKDGREWNTDTQYF. The CDR3 DNA reads TGCGGTGCTAAAGATGGCCGGGAGTGGAACACAGATACGCAGTATTTT.

This clonotype was recorded many times. This chain uses TRBV7-9 with TRBJ2-4; weak D call: TRBD1 (6 bases). Germline-derived CDR1 and CDR2 are SEHNR and FQNEAQ (reference sequence). Trimming left V 2 bases short and J 7 bases short, with 18 bases between. The CDR3 length is 16 residues. The CDR3 protein is CASSLPLGQGLNIQYF. CDR3 DNA sequence: TGTGCCAGCAGCTTACCCCTGGGCCAGGGGTTGAACATTCAGTACTTC. Full variable domain (missing parts from reference TRBV7-9 and TRBJ2-4): DTGVSQNPRHKITKRGQNVTFRCDPISEHNRLYWYRQTLGQGPEFLTYFQNEAQLEKSRLLSDRFSAERPKGSFSTLEIQRTEQGDSAMYLCASSLPLGQGLNIQYFGAGTRLSVL.

This clonotype showed up many times. At one of its ends the junction is not consistent with the germline gene, which may arise from a read error. J is TRBJ2-1 and V is TRBV7-7; TRBD2 matches 7 bases. Germline values: CDR1 SSHAT, CDR2 FNYEAQ (reference sequence). CDR3 size: 15 residues. For the CDR3, the DNA is TGTGCTAGCAGCCCACCTGGTGGGGAGGGAAATGAGCAGTTCTTC. Translating gives CASSPPGGEGNEQFF.

This clonotype was detected many times. Its ends do not fully match the called genes, so a read error is possible. This chain connects TRBV12-3 or TRBV12-4 to TRBJ1-1; D unresolved. CDR3 length: 12 residues. The CDR3, as DNA: TGTGCCAACAGTCCCCAAGGTTTCGAAGCTTTCTTT. This sequence encodes CANSPQGFEAFF.

In this sample, this clonotype turned up many times. The chain is built from TRBV6-6 and TRBJ2-3, with 7 bases aligning to TRBD2. V gave up 5 bases and J gave up 3 bases; unmatched junction bases: 8. Germline V gene lookup returns CDR1 MNHNY and CDR2 SVGAGI (reference sequence). This CDR3 has 15 residues. This chain's CDR3 is CASSMGDYLTDTQYF. CDR3 in DNA: TGTGCCAGCAGTATGGGGGACTACTTAACAGATACGCAGTATTTT.

This clonotype was recorded many times. This chain uses TRBV7-3 with TRBJ2-4; 9 bases map to TRBD1. In germline, CDR1 is SGHTA, CDR2 FQGTGA. The CDR3 runs to 18 residues. V gave up 0 bases and J gave up 2 bases; unmatched junction bases: 8. CDR3 coding DNA: TGTGCCAGCAGCTTAACTGGAACCGGGACAGGGTCCAAAAACATTCAGTACTTC. It translates to CASSLTGTGTGSKNIQYF.

A remark on this clonotype: With a much larger clone just one base away, this may be a read error. The chain combines TRBV5-1 with TRBJ1-1; no firm D call. The germline V gene has CDR1 SGHRS and CDR2 YFSETQ. This CDR3 has 13 residues. The CDR3 coding sequence is TGCGCCAACAGCTTGGTCCTGAACACTGAAGCTTTCTTT. Amino acids: CANSLVLNTEAFF.

Comment on this clonotype: This could be a read error, since a much larger clone is one nucleotide away. This chain uses TRBV27 with TRBJ2-3; TRBD1 aligns across 10 bases. The CDR3 covers 17 residues. The V gene end was trimmed by 5 bases and the J gene end by 2 bases; junction bases not matched to a gene: 10. The germline V gene has CDR1 MNHEY and CDR2 SMNVEV (reference sequence). CDR3 loop: CASSPTRDRGITDTQYF. Here the CDR3 DNA reads TGTGCCAGCAGTCCTACTCGGGACAGGGGAATCACAGATACGCAGTATTTT.

This clonotype was observed many times. V is TRBV5-6 and J is TRBJ2-7; TRBD1 matches 8 bases. The CDR3 spans 14 residues. J was trimmed by 5 bases and V by 2 bases; bases with no gene match: 6. Germline V CDR1 and CDR2: SGHDT, YYEEEE. The CDR3 DNA reads TGTGCCAGCAGCTTAGTGGACAGGGAGGACGAGCAGTACTTC. Residues: CASSLVDREDEQYF.

In its sample, this clonotype was seen many times. The gene calls are TRBV27 and TRBJ1-1; a weak D match, TRBD1 (5 bases). This CDR3 region has 15 residues. The V gene lost 0 bases and the J gene lost 3 bases, with 11 bases spanning the gap. Germline CDR1 and CDR2: MNHEY and SMNVEV (reference sequence). The CDR3 sequence: CASSLSKVGDTEAFF. The DNA for the CDR3 is TGTGCCAGCAGTTTATCCAAGGTGGGGGACACTGAAGCTTTCTTT.

The rearrangement links TRBV7-6 to TRBJ2-5, with 10 bases that match TRBD2. The J segment lost 5 bases and the V segment lost 1 base, leaving 7 bases of the junction unmatched. This CDR3 has 16 residues. Germline-derived CDR1 and CDR2 are SGHVS and FNYEAQ. In DNA, the CDR3 is TGTGCCAGCAGCTTAGGCGAGAGCGGGGGGGCGGAGACCCAGTACTTC. Translation: CASSLGESGGAETQYF.

This clonotype was observed at least ten times. The genes are TRBV6-5 and TRBJ1-1; D is possibly TRBD1 (5 bases). Trimming pared 8 bases from V and 0 bases from J, leaving 16 bases between. There are 15 residues in the CDR3. Germline-derived CDR1 and CDR2 are MNHEY and SVGAGI. The CDR3 nucleotides are TGTGCCAGCTCACGGGGGAAGGCGGTGAACACTGAAGCTTTCTTT. Its translation: CASSRGKAVNTEAFF.

This clonotype was counted a single time. At one end the junction does not follow the germline gene, possibly because of a read error. The rearrangement joins TRBV4-2 to TRBJ1-5; 7 bases fit TRBD1. The CDR3 covers 16 residues. Germline V gives CDR1 LGHNA, CDR2 YNFKEQ. The CDR3 sequence: CASRQGPRQGCQPQHF. CDR3 nucleotides: TGTGCCAGCAGACAAGGGCCGAGACAGGGCTGCCAGCCCCAGCATTTT.

This clonotype was recorded many times. This chain uses TRBV9 with TRBJ2-6; D remains unclear. This CDR3 is 13 amino acids long. In germline, CDR1 is SGDLS, CDR2 YYNGEE. Trimming took off 0 bases at V and 4 bases at J, with 2 bases between the two ends. The CDR3 region is CASSVAGANVLTF. The CDR3 DNA reads TGTGCCAGCAGCGTAGCGGGGGCCAACGTCCTGACTTTC.

This clonotype was observed many times. The chain joins TRBV7-2 to TRBJ2-5, with 8 nucleotides matching TRBD2. This CDR3 has 13 residues. Trimming removed 7 bases from V and 5 bases from J; junction bases left unmatched: 6. Per the germline V gene, CDR1 is SGHTA and CDR2 is FQGNSA. The CDR3 coding sequence is TGTGCCAGCACCGGGGGGGGTGGGGAGACCCAGTACTTC. Translated: CASTGGGGETQYF.